The source of this T cell receptor (beta chain) is a study of T-cell memory formation after mild COVID-19. Study summary: TCR clusters showed largely donor specificity. Broader study findings: Prior to infection, memory already included some responding clones, suggesting cross-reactive memory joined. Most CD4+ clones that shrank were in CM and EM, while CD8+ ones turned up in EMRA.

MiXCR, applied by TCRdb to the 5' RACE reads, yields one record per CDR3 protein. Found here are some 440,000 distinct CDR3 sequences, 20% to 30% of them singletons; the top ten hold 9.5% to 15%. A remark on this clonotype: As yet, its antigen is unknown.

Germline values: CDR1 SGHKS, CDR2 YYEKEE (reference sequence). V lost 4 bases and J lost 7, with 14 bases in between. The CDR3 extends over 13 amino acids. The sequenced material came from PBMCs or a T cell subset sorted from them (not recorded which). The clonotype was recovered from an adult woman who had mild COVID-19 (a few samples of this study predate the infection). Cell type and time point are not known. The V call is TRBV5-5, the J call TRBJ1-1; a possible D gene is TRBD1 (6 bases). DNA of the CDR3: TGTGCCAGCAGCCGCTCCACAGGGTATGAAGCTTTCTTT. It yields the protein CASSRSTGYEAFF.